This TCR beta chain appears in the sequencing data of a study of T cell repertoires in cytomegalovirus infection. Study findings and constraints: HLA-C-restricted, CMV-specific TCR beta clonotypes were dominant ex vivo.

This clonotype was seen a few times. Its antigen is unidentified. Using its own MiXCR run on the reads, TCRdb lists one record per CDR3 protein. The profile shows 650,000 to 900,000 distinct CDR3 sequences, about 29% of them singletons. V lost 6 bases, J lost 6 bases, and 8 bases stayed unmatched. This CDR3 has 14 amino acids. The germline CDR1 and CDR2 sequences are MNHEY and SVGEGT. The receptor was isolated from a human donor in good health (CMV status not recorded). Some clones in this sample may be carry-over from other donors' samples. The rearrangement joins TRBV6-2 or TRBV6-3 to TRBJ1-2, with 9 bases aligning to TRBD1. The sample here was cultured CD8+ T cells from PBMCs, taken from culture after CMV antigen stimulation. DNA for the CDR3: TGTGCCAGCAGAAACAGGGGGCTTTTGGATGGCTACACCTTC. Translating gives CASRNRGLLDGYTF.